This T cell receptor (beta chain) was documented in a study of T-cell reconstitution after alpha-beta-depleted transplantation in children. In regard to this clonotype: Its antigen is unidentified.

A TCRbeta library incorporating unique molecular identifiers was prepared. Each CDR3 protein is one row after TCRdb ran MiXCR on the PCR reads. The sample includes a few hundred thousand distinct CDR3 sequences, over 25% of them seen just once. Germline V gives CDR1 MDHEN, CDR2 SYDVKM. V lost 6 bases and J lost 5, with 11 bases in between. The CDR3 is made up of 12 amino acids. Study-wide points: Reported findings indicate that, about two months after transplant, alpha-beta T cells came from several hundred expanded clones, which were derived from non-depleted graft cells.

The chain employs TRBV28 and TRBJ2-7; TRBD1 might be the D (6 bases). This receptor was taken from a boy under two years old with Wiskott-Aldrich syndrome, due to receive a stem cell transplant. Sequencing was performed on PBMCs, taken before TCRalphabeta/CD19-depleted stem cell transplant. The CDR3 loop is CASSRDMNEQYF. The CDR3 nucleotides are TGTGCCAGCAGCCGGGACATGAACGAGCAGTACTTC.